This T cell receptor (beta chain) was sequenced during a study of OX40 agonist ivuxolimab in advanced cancers. The repertoire was sequenced with immunoSEQ multiplex PCR; TCRdb's copy has only in-frame clones and lacks some. This sample has some 80,000 clones; roughly 86% occur once, and the top ten carry roughly 25%. Study findings and constraints: Clones of CD4+ and CD8+ blood T cells grew by week 6 at doses of 0.1 to 3.0 mg/kg.

Germline V gene data show CDR1 as MRHNA and CDR2 as SNTAGT. Trimming removed 6 bases from V and 3 bases from J; junction bases left unmatched: 7. This CDR3 region has 14 residues. About this clone: Its specificity is unknown.

Sample: CD4+ or CD8+ T cells sorted from blood, taken in a trial of the OX40 agonist ivuxolimab. The receptor's source is an adult with an advanced solid tumor such as melanoma, head and neck, liver or kidney cancer. The chain is built from TRBV6-4 and TRBJ1-1, with 7 bases identical to TRBD1. The CDR3 nucleotides are TGTGCCAGCAGGAAGGGGGCTCAGGACACTGAAGCTTTCTTT. It specifies CASRKGAQDTEAFF.